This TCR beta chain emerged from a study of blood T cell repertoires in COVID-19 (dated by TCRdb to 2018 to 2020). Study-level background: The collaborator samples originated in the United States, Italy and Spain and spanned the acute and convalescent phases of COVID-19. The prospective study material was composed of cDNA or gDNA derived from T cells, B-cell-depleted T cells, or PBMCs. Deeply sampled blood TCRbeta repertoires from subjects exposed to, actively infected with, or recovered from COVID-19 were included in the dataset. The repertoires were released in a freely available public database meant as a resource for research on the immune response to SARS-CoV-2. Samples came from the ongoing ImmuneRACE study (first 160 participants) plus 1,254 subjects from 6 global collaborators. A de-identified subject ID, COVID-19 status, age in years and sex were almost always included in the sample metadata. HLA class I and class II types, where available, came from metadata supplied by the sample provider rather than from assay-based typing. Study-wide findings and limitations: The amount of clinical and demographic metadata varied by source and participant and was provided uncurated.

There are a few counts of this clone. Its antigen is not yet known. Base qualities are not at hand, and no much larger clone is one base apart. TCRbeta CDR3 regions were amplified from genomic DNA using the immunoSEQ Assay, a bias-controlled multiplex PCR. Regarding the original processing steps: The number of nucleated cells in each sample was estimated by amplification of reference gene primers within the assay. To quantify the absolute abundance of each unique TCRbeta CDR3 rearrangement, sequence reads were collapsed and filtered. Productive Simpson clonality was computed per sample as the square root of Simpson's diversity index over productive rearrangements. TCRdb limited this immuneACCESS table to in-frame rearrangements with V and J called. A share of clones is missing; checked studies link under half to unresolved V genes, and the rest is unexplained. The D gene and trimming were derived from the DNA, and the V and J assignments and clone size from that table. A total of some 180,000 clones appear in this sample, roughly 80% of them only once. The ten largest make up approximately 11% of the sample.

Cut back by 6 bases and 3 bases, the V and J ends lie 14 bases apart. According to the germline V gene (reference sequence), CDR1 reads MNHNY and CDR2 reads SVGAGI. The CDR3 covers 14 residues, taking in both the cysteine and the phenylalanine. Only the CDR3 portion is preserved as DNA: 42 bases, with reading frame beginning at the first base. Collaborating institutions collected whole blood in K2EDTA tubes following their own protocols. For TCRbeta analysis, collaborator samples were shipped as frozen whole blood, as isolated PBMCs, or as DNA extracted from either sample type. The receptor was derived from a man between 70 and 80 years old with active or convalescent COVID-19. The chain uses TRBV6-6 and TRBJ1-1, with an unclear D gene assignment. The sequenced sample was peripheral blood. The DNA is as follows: TGTGCCAGCAGCTTAAACGGGGTGTACACTGAAGCTTTCTTT. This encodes CASSLNGVYTEAFF.